The rows below give T cell receptor beta chains drawn from one sample of a study of CD8+CD57+ T cells in acquired aplastic anemia. TCRdb reanalysed the reads using MiXCR and keeps one entry per CDR3 protein. The sample comprises some 180,000 distinct CDR3 sequences, 45% to 60% of which are singletons, and 13% rests with the top ten. Sequenced: sorted CD4+, CD8+, or CD8+CD57+ T cells (not recorded which) from PBMCs. The receptors were sampled from a human donor with aplastic anemia. Each CDR3 is given with its conserved first and last residue. Fields, in order: CDR3 protein, CDR3 DNA, J gene, V gene, clone size, D gene. D genes are given only for firm matches. Clone sizes are given selectively: once, few, many, or a class where the clone is expanded.

cdr3_aa: CSAREDRTSDTQYF
cdr3_nt: TGCAGTGCTAGAGAGGACAGGACTTCAGATACGCAGTATTTT
j_call: TRBJ2-3
v_call: TRBV20-1
clone_size: many
d_call: TRBD1

cdr3_aa: CAISELPLEGYSNQPQHF
cdr3_nt: TGTGCCATCAGTGAACTCCCACTCGAGGGGTATAGCAATCAGCCCCAGCATTTT
j_call: TRBJ1-5
v_call: TRBV10-3
clone_size: few
d_call: NA

cdr3_aa: CATSDPGIYGYTF
cdr3_nt: TGTGCCACCAGTGACCCCGGGATCTATGGCTACACCTTC
j_call: TRBJ1-2
v_call: TRBV24-1
clone_size: NA
d_call: NA

cdr3_aa: CASGTGDQPQHF
cdr3_nt: TGTGCCAGCGGCACAGGGGATCAGCCCCAGCATTTT
j_call: TRBJ1-5
v_call: TRBV7-9
clone_size: NA
d_call: TRBD1

cdr3_aa: CASGLAEKDSIYNEQFF
cdr3_nt: TGTGCTAGTGGTTTGGCCGAAAAGGACAGCATCTACAATGAGCAGTTCTTC
j_call: TRBJ2-1
v_call: TRBV12-5
clone_size: few
d_call: NA

cdr3_aa: CSARDGETPTRNEQFF
cdr3_nt: TGCAGTGCTAGAGATGGGGAGACCCCTACGAGAAATGAGCAGTTCTTC
j_call: TRBJ2-1
v_call: TRBV20-1
clone_size: few
d_call: NA

cdr3_aa: CSASRDGEFF
cdr3_nt: TGCAGTGCGAGCAGGGACGGGGAGTTCTTC
j_call: TRBJ2-1
v_call: TRBV20-1
clone_size: few
d_call: NA

cdr3_aa: CASRQGTPGTGELFF
cdr3_nt: TGTGCCAGCAGACAGGGAACCCCTGGCACCGGGGAGCTGTTTTTT
j_call: TRBJ2-2
v_call: TRBV7-9
clone_size: many
d_call: NA

cdr3_aa: CASSLAGGRNYGYTF
cdr3_nt: TGTGCCAGCAGCTTAGCAGGGGGCAGGAACTATGGCTACACCTTC
j_call: TRBJ1-2
v_call: TRBV7-9
clone_size: many
d_call: TRBD1

cdr3_aa: CASSVAQTVVAEQFF
cdr3_nt: TGTGCCAGCAGCGTAGCTCAGACCGTGGTCGCTGAGCAGTTCTTC
j_call: TRBJ2-1
v_call: TRBV9
clone_size: many
d_call: NA

cdr3_aa: CASSYGRTGGSALHF
cdr3_nt: TGTGCCAGCAGTTACGGGCGTACAGGGGGATCGGCCCTCCACTTT
j_call: TRBJ1-6
v_call: TRBV6-5
clone_size: NA
d_call: TRBD1

cdr3_aa: CASSRPPDTQYF
cdr3_nt: TGTGCCAGCAGTCGTCCACCGGATACGCAGTATTTT
j_call: TRBJ2-3
v_call: TRBV6-1
clone_size: NA
d_call: NA

cdr3_aa: CASSPLPAFF
cdr3_nt: TGTGCCAGCAGCCCCCTACCCGCTTTCTTT
j_call: TRBJ1-1
v_call: TRBV7-8
clone_size: few
d_call: NA

cdr3_aa: CASSSTSGGVYNEQFF
cdr3_nt: TGTGCCAGCAGCTCGACTAGCGGGGGGGTCTACAATGAGCAGTTCTTC
j_call: TRBJ2-1
v_call: TRBV7-3
clone_size: NA
d_call: TRBD2

cdr3_aa: CASRGTGHTGELFF
cdr3_nt: TGTGCCAGTAGGGGAACAGGGCACACCGGGGAGCTGTTTTTT
j_call: TRBJ2-2
v_call: TRBV19
clone_size: few
d_call: NA

cdr3_aa: CASSKVGGQETQYF
cdr3_nt: TGTGCCAGCAGCAAGGTCGGGGGGCAAGAGACCCAGTACTTC
j_call: TRBJ2-5
v_call: TRBV7-2
clone_size: NA
d_call: TRBD2

cdr3_aa: CASSDQKVNTQYF
cdr3_nt: TGTGCCAGCAGTGACCAAAAAGTTAATACGCAGTATTTT
j_call: TRBJ2-3
v_call: TRBV12-3/TRBV12-4
clone_size: many
d_call: NA

cdr3_aa: CATSRPFPGQGASSPLHF
cdr3_nt: TGTGCCACCAGCAGACCATTTCCGGGACAGGGGGCTAGTTCACCCCTCCACTTT
j_call: TRBJ1-6
v_call: TRBV15
clone_size: NA
d_call: TRBD1

cdr3_aa: CASRDISYEQYF
cdr3_nt: TGCGCCAGCAGGGACATAAGCTACGAGCAGTACTTC
j_call: TRBJ2-7
v_call: TRBV10-2
clone_size: NA
d_call: NA

cdr3_aa: CASRPNSGGFYNEQFF
cdr3_nt: TGCGCCAGCAGACCCAATAGCGGGGGGTTCTACAATGAGCAGTTCTTC
j_call: TRBJ2-1
v_call: TRBV5-1
clone_size: NA
d_call: TRBD2

cdr3_aa: CASSLGSVTYEQYF
cdr3_nt: TGTGCCAGCAGCTTGGGCAGCGTTACCTACGAGCAGTACTTC
j_call: TRBJ2-7
v_call: TRBV5-5
clone_size: few
d_call: NA

cdr3_aa: CASSSTGGDGYTF
cdr3_nt: TGTGCCAGCAGTTCGACAGGGGGCGATGGCTACACCTTC
j_call: TRBJ1-2
v_call: TRBV2
clone_size: NA
d_call: TRBD1

cdr3_aa: CSVGGRIDEQFF
cdr3_nt: TGCAGCGTTGGCGGGAGAATTGATGAGCAGTTCTTC
j_call: TRBJ2-1
v_call: TRBV29-1
clone_size: NA
d_call: TRBD2

cdr3_aa: CASSFNSYEQYF
cdr3_nt: TGTGCCAGCAGCTTCAACTCCTACGAGCAGTACTTC
j_call: TRBJ2-7
v_call: TRBV7-2
clone_size: NA
d_call: NA

cdr3_aa: CASGGAADTQYF
cdr3_nt: TGTGCCAGCGGGGGGGCCGCAGATACGCAGTATTTT
j_call: TRBJ2-3
v_call: TRBV28
clone_size: NA
d_call: NA

cdr3_aa: CASSPSSGREAFPPYEQYF
cdr3_nt: TGTGCCAGCAGCCCAAGTTCGGGGCGGGAGGCCTTCCCCCCTTACGAGCAGTACTTC
j_call: TRBJ2-7
v_call: TRBV2
clone_size: NA
d_call: TRBD2

cdr3_aa: CAVPTGVEQFF
cdr3_nt: TGTGCCGTCCCCACGGGGGTTGAGCAGTTCTTC
j_call: TRBJ2-1
v_call: TRBV5-3
clone_size: NA
d_call: NA

cdr3_aa: CASGRTGQRGPGNTIYF
cdr3_nt: TGTGCCAGCGGTCGGACCGGACAGAGAGGGCCAGGAAACACCATATATTTT
j_call: TRBJ1-3
v_call: TRBV7-7
clone_size: NA
d_call: NA

cdr3_aa: CASSPPARVAGANVLTF
cdr3_nt: TGTGCCAGCTCACCACCGGCCAGGGTAGCTGGGGCCAACGTCCTGACTTTC
j_call: TRBJ2-6
v_call: TRBV18
clone_size: NA
d_call: NA

cdr3_aa: CSATSRGQTGELFF
cdr3_nt: TGCAGTGCTACCTCCCGAGGTCAAACCGGGGAGCTGTTTTTT
j_call: TRBJ2-2
v_call: TRBV20-1
clone_size: NA
d_call: NA

cdr3_aa: CASSLDSGSYEQYF
cdr3_nt: TGTGCCAGCAGCTTGGATAGCGGCTCCTACGAGCAGTACTTC
j_call: TRBJ2-7
v_call: TRBV5-5
clone_size: NA
d_call: NA

cdr3_aa: CSASTRTYSNQPQHF
cdr3_nt: TGCAGTGCTAGTACAAGGACCTATAGCAATCAGCCCCAGCATTTT
j_call: TRBJ1-5
v_call: TRBV20-1
clone_size: NA
d_call: NA

cdr3_aa: CASSLDLAGGRETQYF
cdr3_nt: TGCGCCAGCAGCTTGGATCTAGCGGGGGGGCGGGAGACCCAGTACTTC
j_call: TRBJ2-5
v_call: TRBV5-1
clone_size: many
d_call: TRBD2

cdr3_aa: CSASPGPRPNRSSYNEQFF
cdr3_nt: TGCAGTGCTAGTCCCGGGCCGAGGCCAAATCGGAGCTCCTACAATGAGCAGTTCTTC
j_call: TRBJ2-1
v_call: TRBV20-1
clone_size: many
d_call: NA

cdr3_aa: CASSAYGGANTGELFF
cdr3_nt: TGTGCCAGCAGCGCTTACGGGGGGGCTAACACCGGGGAGCTGTTTTTT
j_call: TRBJ2-2
v_call: TRBV5-4
clone_size: few
d_call: TRBD2

cdr3_aa: CSARMEDLIEKLFF
cdr3_nt: TGCAGTGCTAGAATGGAAGATCTAATTGAAAAACTGTTTTTT
j_call: TRBJ1-4
v_call: TRBV20-1
clone_size: many
d_call: NA

cdr3_aa: CSASAFSGGEPIVYEQYF
cdr3_nt: TGCAGTGCTAGTGCCTTTAGCGGGGGAGAACCTATTGTCTACGAGCAGTACTTC
j_call: TRBJ2-7
v_call: TRBV20-1
clone_size: many
d_call: TRBD2

cdr3_aa: CSARSILAQDNEQFF
cdr3_nt: TGCAGTGCTAGATCCATACTAGCGCAAGACAATGAGCAGTTCTTC
j_call: TRBJ2-1
v_call: TRBV20-1
clone_size: NA
d_call: TRBD2

cdr3_aa: CASSSPKDRVENGYTF
cdr3_nt: TGTGCCAGCAGTTCGCCCAAGGACAGGGTGGAGAATGGCTACACCTTC
j_call: TRBJ1-2
v_call: TRBV28
clone_size: few
d_call: TRBD1

cdr3_aa: CASSLALVNYGYTF
cdr3_nt: TGTGCCAGCAGCTTAGCGCTAGTAAACTATGGCTACACCTTC
j_call: TRBJ1-2
v_call: TRBV7-9
clone_size: NA
d_call: NA

cdr3_aa: CASRGTTGQETQYF
cdr3_nt: TGTGCCAGCAGGGGTACGACAGGGCAAGAGACCCAGTACTTC
j_call: TRBJ2-5
v_call: TRBV12-3/TRBV12-4
clone_size: NA
d_call: TRBD1

cdr3_aa: CASSLTAGGTDTQYF
cdr3_nt: TGTGCCAGCAGCTTAACAGCGGGGGGCACAGATACGCAGTATTTT
j_call: TRBJ2-3
v_call: TRBV7-3
clone_size: NA
d_call: TRBD2

cdr3_aa: CASRSGTENEQFF
cdr3_nt: TGCGCCAGCAGGAGCGGGACGGAGAATGAGCAGTTCTTC
j_call: TRBJ2-1
v_call: TRBV10-1
clone_size: NA
d_call: TRBD2

cdr3_aa: CASSALTGMNTEAFF
cdr3_nt: TGTGCCAGCAGCGCGCTGACAGGGATGAACACTGAAGCTTTCTTT
j_call: TRBJ1-1
v_call: TRBV2
clone_size: NA
d_call: TRBD1

cdr3_aa: CASSAAEAGGDNSPLHF
cdr3_nt: TGCGCCAGCAGCGCCGCGGAAGCGGGGGGGGACAATTCACCCCTCCACTTT
j_call: TRBJ1-6
v_call: TRBV10-1
clone_size: NA
d_call: NA

cdr3_aa: CSANDRGVQGNQPQHF
cdr3_nt: TGCAGTGCCAATGACAGGGGAGTTCAGGGCAATCAGCCCCAGCATTTT
j_call: TRBJ1-5
v_call: TRBV20-1
clone_size: many
d_call: TRBD1

cdr3_aa: CSVEAWGLEQFF
cdr3_nt: TGCAGCGTCGAAGCTTGGGGTCTCGAGCAGTTCTTC
j_call: TRBJ2-1
v_call: TRBV29-1
clone_size: NA
d_call: NA

cdr3_aa: CASSFGVSGANVLTF
cdr3_nt: TGTGCCAGCAGTTTCGGAGTAAGTGGGGCCAACGTCCTGACTTTC
j_call: TRBJ2-6
v_call: TRBV27
clone_size: few
d_call: NA

cdr3_aa: CASSSGDPVQVQYF
cdr3_nt: TGTGCCAGCTCCTCCGGAGACCCCGTGCAGGTGCAGTACTTC
j_call: TRBJ2-7
v_call: TRBV7-2
clone_size: NA
d_call: NA

cdr3_aa: CASSLSAQSTYEQYF
cdr3_nt: TGTGCCAGCAGCTTATCAGCCCAGTCAACCTACGAGCAGTACTTC
j_call: TRBJ2-7
v_call: TRBV5-4
clone_size: many
d_call: NA

cdr3_aa: CAGGTDDSPLHF
cdr3_nt: TGTGCCGGGGGGACAGACGATTCACCCCTCCACTTT
j_call: TRBJ1-6
v_call: TRBV2
clone_size: NA
d_call: TRBD1

cdr3_aa: CASSRQSLGMDGYTF
cdr3_nt: TGTGCCAGTAGTCGACAGTCACTCGGGATGGATGGCTACACCTTC
j_call: TRBJ1-2
v_call: TRBV19
clone_size: NA
d_call: NA

cdr3_aa: CASTEGDANQPQHF
cdr3_nt: TGTGCCAGTACTGAGGGGGATGCAAATCAGCCCCAGCATTTT
j_call: TRBJ1-5
v_call: TRBV19
clone_size: many
d_call: NA

cdr3_aa: CASSLALWVSYEQYF
cdr3_nt: TGTGCCAGCAGCTTAGCTCTCTGGGTCTCCTACGAGCAGTACTTC
j_call: TRBJ2-7
v_call: TRBV7-8
clone_size: few
d_call: NA